These 2 T cell receptor beta chains originate from one sample sequenced in a study of blood T cell repertoires in COVID-19. TCRdb's copy holds only in-frame clones and misses some; the assay was immunoSEQ multiplex PCR. Altogether 300,000 to 500,000 clones are present, 88% being singletons, with the ten largest covering roughly 0.97%. Material for sequencing was PBMCs or T cells enriched from blood (not recorded which). The receptor source for this set is a woman between 25 and 40 years old with acute COVID-19.

V is TRBV6-2 or TRBV6-3 and J is TRBJ2-1; possibly TRBD2 for D (5 bases). The CDR3 has 14 amino acids. Germline V CDR1 and CDR2: MNHEY, SVGEGT. V dropped 2 bases and J dropped 10 bases, with 15 bases sitting between them. The CDR3 region is CASSYGLAPLEQFF. CDR3 bases: TGTGCCAGCAGTTACGGGCTAGCTCCCCTGGAGCAGTTCTTC.

This clone was observed a single time. The rearrangement joins TRBV2 to TRBJ2-3; 12 bases match TRBD2. CDR3 size: 14 residues. V dropped 5 bases and J dropped 6; count of bases not matched to a gene: 3. Germline CDR1 SNHLY, CDR2 FYNNEI. CDR3 nucleotide sequence: TGTGCCAGCAGTCGACTAGCGGGGGAGGATACGCAGTATTTT. Amino acid sequence: CASSRLAGEDTQYF.